Each of the 32 T cell receptor beta chains below was sequenced from the same sample in a study of cytomegalovirus exposure and HLA in healthy donors. Primers: 60 Vbeta forward and 13 Jbeta reverse. The data were produced by immunoSEQ multiplex PCR, yet TCRdb's version contains in-frame clones alone and is incomplete. The sample shows tens of thousands of clones, around 70% of them seen only once. The sample taken for sequencing was PBMCs. These receptor sequences come from a woman in her 50s in good health and CMV-seronegative.

This chain uses TRBV6-5 with TRBJ1-1, with a possible D match to TRBD1 (5 bases). The V gene lost 4 bases and the J gene lost 9 bases, with 12 bases spanning the gap. Per germline, CDR1 MNHEY and CDR2 SVGAGI. The CDR3 length is 12 residues. CDR3 protein: CASSSTELKAFF. The CDR3 DNA sequence: TGTGCCAGCAGTTCGACAGAACTGAAAGCTTTCTTT.

The rearrangement links TRBV5-1 to TRBJ1-1, with TRBD1 matching 7 bases. Germline CDR1 SGHRS, CDR2 YFSETQ. The CDR3 spans 15 residues. The trim removed 4 bases at V and 0 bases at J, leaving 6 bases unmatched. CDR3 sequence reads: CASSPPDRVNTEAFF. The DNA of the CDR3 is TGCGCCAGCAGCCCTCCCGACAGGGTGAACACTGAAGCTTTCTTT. Together with reference TRBV5-1 and TRBJ1-1, the CDR3 gives the full variable domain: KAGVTQTPRYLIKTRGQQVTLSCSPISGHRSVSWYQQTPGQGLQFLFEYFSETQRNKGNFPGRFSGRQFSNSRSEMNVSTLELGDSALYLCASSPPDRVNTEAFFGQGTRLTVV.

The V and J genes are TRBV6-1 and TRBJ2-5; 8 nucleotides align to TRBD2. The CDR3 sequence is 13 residues long. Trimming removed 6 bases from V and 5 bases from J; junction bases left unmatched: 5. The germline V gene encodes CDR1 MNHNS and CDR2 SASEGT. Here the CDR3 reads CASSRGRIETQYF. Written as DNA, the CDR3 is TGTGCCAGCAGCCGCGGGAGGATTGAGACCCAGTACTTC.

This clone was observed a single time. This chain uses TRBV28 with TRBJ2-1; D is possibly TRBD2 (5 bases). V was clipped by 5 bases and J by 7 bases, with 15 bases between them. The CDR3 contains 14 residues. The germline V gene has CDR1 MDHEN and CDR2 SYDVKM. The CDR3, as DNA: TGTGCCAGCAGTCTGACAAACCGAGGGAATGAGCAGTTCTTC. Translating it yields CASSLTNRGNEQFF.

J is TRBJ1-1 and V is TRBV29-1; D remains unclear. This CDR3 spans 15 amino acids. Germline CDR1 is SQVTM and CDR2 is ANQGSEA. V lost 2 bases, J lost 0 bases, and 13 bases lay in between. This CDR3 reads CSVENPLTMNTEAFF. As DNA, the CDR3 is TGCAGCGTTGAAAATCCCCTAACCATGAACACTGAAGCTTTCTTT.

The chain employs TRBV5-1 and TRBJ2-7; TRBD2 matches 9 bases. J lost 6 bases, V lost 0 bases, and 4 bases had no gene match. Germline lookup yields CDR1 SGHRS and CDR2 YFSETQ. The CDR3 has 14 amino acids. For the CDR3, the DNA is TGCGCCAGCAGCTTGGGGAGCGGGGGGTCCGAGCAGTACTTC. Protein product: CASSLGSGGSEQYF.

A few counts support this clone. The V call is TRBV6-1, the J call TRBJ2-7; perhaps TRBD2 as D (6 bases). The CDR3 contains 14 residues. From germline, CDR1 is MNHNS and CDR2 SASEGT. Trimming cost V 6 bases and J 3 bases, with 15 bases left between them. CDR3 in DNA: TGTGCCAGCAGGGGAGGCTTGCATTTCTACGAGCAGTACTTC. This sequence encodes CASRGGLHFYEQYF.

The chain carries TRBV4-1 and TRBJ1-4; 8 nucleotides align to TRBD1. Trimming took 3 bases from V and 8 from J; bases not matched to a gene: 5. Germline V CDR1 and CDR2: MGHRA, YSYEKL. This CDR3 is 14 amino acids long. CDR3 nucleotide sequence: TGCGCCAGCAGCCATTACAGGACAGGGGAAAAACTGTTTTTT. Its protein product is CASSHYRTGEKLFF.

The chain recombines TRBV5-4 with TRBJ1-1; 7 bases align to TRBD1. The germline gives CDR1 SGHNT, CDR2 YYREEE (reference sequence). This CDR3 comprises 12 residues. J was trimmed by 6 bases and V by 6 bases; bases with no gene match: 5. Here the CDR3 reads CASTSTGSEAFF. The CDR3 coding sequence is TGTGCCAGCACGTCGACAGGGTCTGAAGCTTTCTTT.

CDR3 amino acids: CASSTTSGGRDEQFF. DNA for the CDR3: TGCGCCAGCAGTACGACTAGCGGGGGGAGGGATGAGCAGTTCTTC. The rearrangement uses TRBV10-1 and TRBJ2-1, with TRBD2 identical over 13 bases. CDR3 length equals 15 residues. With V trimmed by 5 bases and J by 8 bases, 6 bases remained unmatched. Per the germline V gene, CDR1 is WNHNN and CDR2 is SYGVQD (reference sequence).

This chain connects TRBV4-1 to TRBJ1-6, with no clear D. The V gene lost 4 bases and the J gene lost 8 bases, with 18 bases spanning the gap. Germline-derived CDR1 and CDR2 are MGHRA and YSYEKL. There are 16 residues in the CDR3. The CDR3 here is CASSPSIRQAHSPLHF. The CDR3 nucleotides are TGCGCCAGCAGCCCATCTATCCGGCAGGCCCATTCACCCCTCCACTTT.

The CDR3 DNA follows: TGCAGCGTTGAAGAGCGAACAGGGTTGGCTGGGGCCAACGTCCTGACTTTC. This sequence encodes CSVEERTGLAGANVLTF. The V call is TRBV29-1, the J call TRBJ2-6, with a tentative D call TRBD1 (6 bases). With 0 bases removed from V and 2 bases from J, the gap between germline ends came to 14 bases. The CDR3 covers 17 residues. The germline CDR1 and CDR2 sequences are SQVTM and ANQGSEA. The whole variable domain, filled in from reference TRBV29-1 and TRBJ2-6, reads SAVISQKPSRDICQRGTSLTIQCQVDSQVTMMFWYRQQPGQSLTLIATANQGSEATYESGFVIDKFPISRPNLTFSTLTVSNMSPEDSSIYLCSVEERTGLAGANVLTFGAGSRLTVL.

This rearrangement joins TRBV2 to TRBJ2-7; no firm D call. Germline CDR1 and CDR2: SNHLY and FYNNEI. The CDR3 has 12 residues. V was pared by 7 bases and J by 4 bases, with 11 bases between. The CDR3 spells CASNGEPYEQYF. CDR3 in DNA: TGTGCCAGCAACGGAGAGCCATACGAGCAGTACTTC.

The V and J genes are TRBV15 and TRBJ2-7; 7 bases match TRBD1. The CDR3 contains 15 residues. The germline V gene has CDR1 LNHNV and CDR2 YYDKDF (reference sequence). The junction had 8 bases not matched to a gene; V was cut back by 5 bases and J by 1 base. CDR3 in amino acids: CATSLIRDSSYEQYF. Here the CDR3 DNA reads TGTGCCACCAGCCTCATCCGGGACAGTTCCTACGAGCAGTACTTC. The whole variable domain, remainder taken from reference TRBV15 and TRBJ2-7, is DAMVIQNPRYQVTQFGKPVTLSCSQTLNHNVMYWYQQKSSQAPKLLFHYYDKDFNNEADTPDNFQSRRPNTSFCFLDIRSPGLGDTAMYLCATSLIRDSSYEQYFGPGTRLTVT.

CDR3 bases: TGCAGCGTTCGGCAGACAGGCCTCAATGAGCAGTTCTTC. Translating it yields CSVRQTGLNEQFF. V is TRBV29-1 and J is TRBJ2-1; TRBD1 is a possible D gene (6 bases). Germline CDR1 SQVTM, CDR2 ANQGSEA. The V gene lost 5 bases and the J gene lost 6 bases, with 14 bases spanning the gap. The CDR3 covers 13 residues.

The gene calls are TRBV7-9 and TRBJ2-1; D is possibly TRBD1 (6 bases). The germline V gene has CDR1 SEHNR and CDR2 FQNEAQ (reference sequence). The CDR3 consists of 13 residues. Trimming cost V 6 bases and J 7 bases, with 13 bases left between them. CDR3 region: CASSRTGWNEQFF. The DNA for the CDR3 is TGTGCCAGCAGTAGAACAGGGTGGAATGAGCAGTTCTTC.

The chain is built from TRBV5-8 and TRBJ1-6; 9 nucleotides match TRBD1. The V and J ends lost 3 bases and 6 bases, in that order; junction bases with no gene match: 4. The CDR3 length is 15 residues. From germline, CDR1 is SGHTS and CDR2 YDEGEE. CDR3 nucleotides: TGTGCCAGCAGCTGGACAGGGGTGATTAATTCACCCCTCCACTTT. Translated: CASSWTGVINSPLHF.

V usage is TRBV5-8 and J usage is TRBJ1-5; D is undetermined. Germline CDR1 SGHTS, CDR2 YDEGEE. The CDR3 loop spans 11 amino acids. Trimming cost V 7 bases and J 4 bases, with 6 bases left between them. In DNA form, the CDR3 reads TGTGCCAGCGGCCCTAATCAGCCCCAGCATTTT. It is translated as CASGPNQPQHF.

The chain couples TRBV6-6 to TRBJ2-1, with TRBD2 identical over 11 bases. The CDR3 has 15 residues. J gave up 2 bases and V 6 bases, and 3 bases lay outside the gene matches. Germline loops: CDR1 MNHNY, CDR2 SVGAGI (reference sequence). The CDR3 DNA reads as TGTGCCAGCAGGCAGACTAGCGGGGCCTACAATGAGCAGTTCTTC. Its protein product is CASRQTSGAYNEQFF.

The chain has TRBV6-1 and TRBJ1-5; the match to TRBD1 covers 9 bases. The V segment lost 4 bases and the J segment 0 bases; nucleotides outside the gene matches: 4. Germline CDR1 and CDR2: MNHNS and SASEGT. The CDR3 is made up of 16 amino acids. CDR3 nucleotide sequence: TGTGCCAGCAGTGTAACGGGACAGGGTAGCAATCAGCCCCAGCATTTT. It specifies CASSVTGQGSNQPQHF.

This chain links TRBV27 with TRBJ2-1; the D gene is possibly TRBD2 (6 bases). V was pared by 10 bases and J by 0 bases, with 10 bases between. The CDR3 covers 13 residues. Germline V CDR1 and CDR2: MNHEY, SMNVEV (reference sequence). The CDR3 is CATGLSSYNEQFF. CDR3 DNA: TGTGCCACCGGACTAAGCTCCTACAATGAGCAGTTCTTC.

This chain links TRBV25-1 with TRBJ2-7, with 9 bases identical to TRBD1. The CDR3 is made up of 14 amino acids. V shed 8 bases and J 1 base; nucleotides not matched to a gene: 6. From germline, CDR1 is MGHDK and CDR2 SYGVNS. Here the CDR3 DNA reads TGTGCCAGCGGGCGACAGGGGGGGTCCTACGAGCAGTACTTC. The encoded protein is CASGRQGGSYEQYF.

The CDR3 sequence is CASSQDGRRGTEAFF. The CDR3 region has the DNA TGCGCCAGCAGCCAAGATGGGCGGCGAGGGACTGAAGCTTTCTTT. The J gene is TRBJ1-1, the V gene TRBV4-1; D is ambiguous. V shed 0 bases and J shed 5 bases, with 13 bases lying between them. The CDR3 loop spans 15 amino acids. CDR1 MGHRA and CDR2 YSYEKL come from the germline V gene.

This chain links TRBV6-5 with TRBJ2-4; D perhaps matches TRBD2 (6 bases). CDR1 is MNHEY, CDR2 SVGAGI, per germline. CDR3 length: 15 amino acids. With 5 bases removed from V and 7 bases from J, the gap between germline ends came to 18 bases. In nucleotides, the CDR3 is TGTGCCAGCAGTGGCGACGGAATGAGCGGGAACATTCAGTACTTC. Translating gives CASSGDGMSGNIQYF.

This clone was seen once. The J gene is TRBJ1-3, the V gene TRBV6-1; the match to TRBD1 covers 8 bases. This CDR3 has 13 residues. J gave up 9 bases and V 7 bases, and 8 bases lay outside the gene matches. Per the germline V gene, CDR1 is MNHNS and CDR2 is SASEGT. Written as DNA, the CDR3 is TGTGCCAGCACCAGGGGACAGGTGACCACCATATATTTT. Translating it yields CASTRGQVTTIYF.

V and J are TRBV13 and TRBJ2-5; D gene unclear. The germline V gene has CDR1 PRHDT and CDR2 FYEKMQ (reference sequence). With 0 bases removed from V and 5 bases from J, the gap between germline ends came to 7 bases. The CDR3 consists of 13 residues. This chain's CDR3 is CASSLGAVETQYF. As DNA, the CDR3 is TGTGCCAGCAGCTTAGGTGCGGTGGAGACCCAGTACTTC.

The chain carries TRBV10-3 and TRBJ1-5; 7 positions match TRBD1. CDR3 size: 15 residues. The V and J ends lost 3 bases and 5 bases, in that order; junction bases with no gene match: 7. The germline V gene encodes CDR1 ENHRY and CDR2 SYGVKD. As DNA, the CDR3 is TGTGCCATCAGTGATGCCGGCAGGGGGGATCAGCCCCAGCATTTT. The encoded protein is CAISDAGRGDQPQHF.

V is TRBV10-3 and J is TRBJ2-3; D perhaps matches TRBD2 (6 bases). The CDR3 is 14 amino acids. The germline gives CDR1 ENHRY, CDR2 SYGVKD. V lost 6 bases and J 1 base, leaving 11 bases between the germline ends. The CDR3 loop reads CAIRGGGGTDTQYF. CDR3 nucleotide sequence: TGTGCCATCAGGGGGGGTGGGGGCACAGATACGCAGTATTTT.

V usage is TRBV5-1 and J usage is TRBJ2-3; D might be TRBD1 (6 bases). The length of the CDR3 is 15 residues. The ends were cut back, 4 bases at V and 4 bases at J, with 16 bases in the middle. The germline CDR1 and CDR2 sequences are SGHRS and YFSETQ. This CDR3 reads CASSRPGDYPDTQYF. The CDR3, as DNA: TGCGCCAGCAGCCGACCAGGGGATTACCCAGATACGCAGTATTTT.

The chain employs TRBV2 and TRBJ2-7; 10 bases map to TRBD1. The CDR3 has 12 amino acids. With V trimmed by 6 bases and J by 4 bases, 0 bases remained unmatched. Germline values: CDR1 SNHLY, CDR2 FYNNEI. The DNA for the CDR3 is TGTGCCAGCAGGGGACAGGGGTACGAGCAGTACTTC. It is translated as CASRGQGYEQYF.

V and J are TRBV5-1 and TRBJ1-4; D possibly corresponds to TRBD1 (5 bases). V was trimmed by 2 bases and J by 8 bases, leaving 13 bases between them. Germline lookup yields CDR1 SGHRS and CDR2 YFSETQ. The CDR3 consists of 14 residues. This chain's CDR3 is CASSLRAGMEKLFF. The CDR3 bases are TGCGCCAGCAGCTTAAGGGCAGGGATGGAAAAACTGTTTTTT.

V and J are TRBV7-9 and TRBJ2-3; weak D call: TRBD2 (5 bases). V lost 1 base and J lost 6, with 14 bases in between. CDR3 length equals 15 residues. Per the germline V gene, CDR1 is SEHNR and CDR2 is FQNEAQ (reference sequence). CDR3 protein: CASSLVASTGDTQYF. In DNA, the CDR3 is TGTGCCAGCAGCTTAGTCGCGTCTACGGGGGATACGCAGTATTTT.